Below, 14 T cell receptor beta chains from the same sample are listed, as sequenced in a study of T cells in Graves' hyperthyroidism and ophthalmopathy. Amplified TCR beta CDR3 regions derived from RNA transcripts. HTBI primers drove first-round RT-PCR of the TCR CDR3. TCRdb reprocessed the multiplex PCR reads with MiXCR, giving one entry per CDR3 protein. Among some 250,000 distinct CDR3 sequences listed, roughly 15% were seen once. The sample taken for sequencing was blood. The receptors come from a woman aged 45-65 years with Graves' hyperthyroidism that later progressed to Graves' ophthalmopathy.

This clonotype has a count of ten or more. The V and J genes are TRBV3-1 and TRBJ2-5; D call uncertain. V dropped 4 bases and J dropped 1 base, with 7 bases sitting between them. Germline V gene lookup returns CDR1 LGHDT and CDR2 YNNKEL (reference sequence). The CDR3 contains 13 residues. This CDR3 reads CASSPTLQETQYF. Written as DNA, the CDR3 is TGTGCCAGCAGCCCGACTCTCCAAGAGACCCAGTACTTC.

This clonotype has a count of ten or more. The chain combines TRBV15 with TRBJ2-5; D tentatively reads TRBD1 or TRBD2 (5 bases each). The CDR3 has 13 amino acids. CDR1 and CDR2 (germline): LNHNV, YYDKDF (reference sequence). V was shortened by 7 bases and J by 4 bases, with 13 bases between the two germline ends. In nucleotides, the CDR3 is TGTGCCACCATGCGCGGGCAGGGAGAGACCCAGTACTTC. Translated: CATMRGQGETQYF.

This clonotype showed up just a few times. The CDR3 DNA reads TGTGCCAGCAGCTTAGGGGTACTAGCGGGAGTTCACGAGCAGTACTTC. Translated, it gives CASSLGVLAGVHEQYF. The chain combines TRBV7-9 with TRBJ2-7; TRBD2 aligns across 11 bases. Per the germline V gene, CDR1 is SEHNR and CDR2 is FQNEAQ (reference sequence). The CDR3 has 16 amino acids. With 1 base clipped from V and 5 bases from J, the junction kept 7 bases outside the gene matches.

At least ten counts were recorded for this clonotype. CDR3 nucleotides: TGTGCCAGCAGTCTTCGGGGGCAGGTAGATGAAAAACTGTTTTTT. Encoded protein: CASSLRGQVDEKLFF. The chain employs TRBV6-1 and TRBJ1-4, with D maybe TRBD1 (6 bases). V lost 5 bases and J lost 6, with 16 bases in between. CDR3 length: 15 amino acids. Germline CDR1 reads MNHNS; CDR2 reads SASEGT.

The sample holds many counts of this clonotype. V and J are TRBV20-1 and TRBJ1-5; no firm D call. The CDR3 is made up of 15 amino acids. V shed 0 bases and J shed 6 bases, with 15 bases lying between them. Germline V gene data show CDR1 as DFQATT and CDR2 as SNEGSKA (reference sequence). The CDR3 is CSARDNAGPGQPQHF. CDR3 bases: TGCAGTGCTAGAGATAACGCCGGGCCCGGTCAGCCCCAGCATTTT.

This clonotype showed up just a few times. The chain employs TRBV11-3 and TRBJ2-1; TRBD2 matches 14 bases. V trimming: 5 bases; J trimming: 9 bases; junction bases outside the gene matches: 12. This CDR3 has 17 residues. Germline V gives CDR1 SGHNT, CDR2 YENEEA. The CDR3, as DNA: TGTGCCAGCAGCCCGGGGACTAGCGGGGGAAGCCTCAGTGAGCAGTTCTTC. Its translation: CASSPGTSGGSLSEQFF. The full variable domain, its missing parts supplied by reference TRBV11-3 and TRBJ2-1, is EAGVVQSPRYKIIEKKQPVAFWCNPISGHNTLYWYLQNLGQGPELLIRYENEEAVDDSQLPKDRFSAERLKGVDSTLKIQPAELGDSAVYLCASSPGTSGGSLSEQFFGPGTRLTVL.

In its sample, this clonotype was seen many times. The CDR3 sequence is CASSRLGKTSGGGETQYF. The CDR3 DNA is TGTGCCAGCAGCCGCCTGGGGAAAACTAGCGGAGGAGGGGAGACCCAGTACTTC. The chain joins TRBV11-2 to TRBJ2-5, with 8 positions matching TRBD2. Germline V gene lookup returns CDR1 SGHAT and CDR2 FQNNGV. Germline trimming cut 5 bases from V and 5 bases from J; bases unmatched to any gene: 19. This CDR3 region has 18 residues. The variable domain in full, with the rest retrieved from reference TRBV11-2 and TRBJ2-5, is EAGVAQSPRYKIIEKRQSVAFWCNPISGHATLYWYQQILGQGPKLLIQFQNNGVVDDSQLPKDRFSAERLKGVDSTLKIQPAKLEDSAVYLCASSRLGKTSGGGETQYFGPGTRLLVL.

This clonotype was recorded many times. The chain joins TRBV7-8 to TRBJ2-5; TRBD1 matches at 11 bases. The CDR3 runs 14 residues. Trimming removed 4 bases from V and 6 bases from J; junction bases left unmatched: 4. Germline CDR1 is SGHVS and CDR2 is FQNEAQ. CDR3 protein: CASSSGQGEQTQYF. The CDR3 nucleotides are TGTGCCAGCAGCTCGGGACAGGGGGAACAGACCCAGTACTTC.

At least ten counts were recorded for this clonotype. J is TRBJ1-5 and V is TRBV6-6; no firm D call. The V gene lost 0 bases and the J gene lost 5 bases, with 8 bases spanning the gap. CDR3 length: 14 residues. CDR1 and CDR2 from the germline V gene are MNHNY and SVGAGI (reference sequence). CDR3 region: CASSYSSPDQPQHF. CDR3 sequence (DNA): TGTGCCAGCAGTTACTCGTCTCCTGATCAGCCCCAGCATTTT.

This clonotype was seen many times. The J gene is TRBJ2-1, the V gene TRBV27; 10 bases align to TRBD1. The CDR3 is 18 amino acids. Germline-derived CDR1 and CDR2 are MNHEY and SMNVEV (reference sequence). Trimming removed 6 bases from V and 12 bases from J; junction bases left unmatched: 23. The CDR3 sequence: CASSFLTGGSRDYGGQFF. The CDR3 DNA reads TGTGCCAGCAGCTTCTTGACAGGGGGCTCCCGGGACTACGGCGGGCAGTTCTTC.

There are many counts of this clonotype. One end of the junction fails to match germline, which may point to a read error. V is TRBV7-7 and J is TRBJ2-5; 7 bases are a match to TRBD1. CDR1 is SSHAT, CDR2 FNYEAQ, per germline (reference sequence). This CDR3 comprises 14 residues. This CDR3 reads CASSPRQGGETQYF. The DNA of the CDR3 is TGTGCTAGCAGCCCCAGACAGGGCGGGGAGACCCAGTACTTC.

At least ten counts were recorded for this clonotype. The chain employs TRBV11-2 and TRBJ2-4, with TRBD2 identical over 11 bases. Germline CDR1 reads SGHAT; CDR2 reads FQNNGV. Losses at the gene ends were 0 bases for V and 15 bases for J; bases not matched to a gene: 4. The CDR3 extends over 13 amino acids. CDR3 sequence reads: CASSLETSGMGYF. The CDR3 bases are TGTGCCAGCAGCTTAGAGACTAGCGGGATGGGGTACTTC. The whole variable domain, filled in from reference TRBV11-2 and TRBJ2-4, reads EAGVAQSPRYKIIEKRQSVAFWCNPISGHATLYWYQQILGQGPKLLIQFQNNGVVDDSQLPKDRFSAERLKGVDSTLKIQPAKLEDSAVYLCASSLETSGMGYFGAGTRLSVL.

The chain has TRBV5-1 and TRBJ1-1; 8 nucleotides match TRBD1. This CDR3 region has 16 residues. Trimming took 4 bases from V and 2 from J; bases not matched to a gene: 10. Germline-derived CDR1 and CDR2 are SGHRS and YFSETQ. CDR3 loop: CASSQDRALGNTEAFF. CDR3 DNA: TGCGCCAGCAGCCAGGACAGGGCCTTGGGAAACACTGAAGCTTTCTTT. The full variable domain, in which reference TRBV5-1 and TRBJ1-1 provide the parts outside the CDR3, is KAGVTQTPRYLIKTRGQQVTLSCSPISGHRSVSWYQQTPGQGLQFLFEYFSETQRNKGNFPGRFSGRQFSNSRSEMNVSTLELGDSALYLCASSQDRALGNTEAFFGQGTRLTVV.

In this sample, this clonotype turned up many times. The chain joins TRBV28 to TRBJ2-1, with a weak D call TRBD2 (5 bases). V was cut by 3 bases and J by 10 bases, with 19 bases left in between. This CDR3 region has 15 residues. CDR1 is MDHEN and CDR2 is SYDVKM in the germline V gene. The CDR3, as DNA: TGTGCCAGCAGTTTCCTGACTACTCTCGCCTTCGAGCAGTTCTTC. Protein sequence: CASSFLTTLAFEQFF.